This T cell receptor (beta chain) was sequenced during a study of blood T cells in healthy people across ages. For the study at large: About one barcoded beta molecule per two T cells was captured by template switching.

A J-beta primer mix and a sample-barcoded 5' primer were used in a second PCR of roughly 7 to 12 cycles. TCRdb re-derived calls from the 5' RACE reads in MiXCR, one entry per CDR3 protein. The sample records roughly 680,000 distinct CDR3 sequences, under 65% being singletons. In its sample, this clonotype was seen a few times. The TCR comes from a woman of 80 years or more in good health. Material for sequencing was blood.

In DNA form, the CDR3 reads TGTGCCAGCAGCCCCCGGACGGCTGCAGCTGATGGCTACACCTTC. Translated, it gives CASSPRTAAADGYTF. The V call is TRBV3-1, the J call TRBJ1-2; D gene unclear. The CDR3 is 15 residues long. CDR1 is LGHDT and CDR2 is YNNKEL in the germline V gene (reference sequence). V was trimmed by 4 bases and J by 6 bases, leaving 18 bases between them. Full variable domain (rest looked up from reference TRBV3-1 and TRBJ1-2): DTAVSQTPKYLVTQMGNDKSIKCEQNLGHDTMYWYKQDSKKFLKIMFSYNNKELIINETVPNRFSPKSPDKAHLNLHINSLELGDSAVYFCASSPRTAAADGYTFGSGTRLTVV.